These T cell receptor beta chains were read from a single sample in a study of blood T cell repertoires in COVID-19. Some clones are missing from TCRdb's copy, which holds only in-frame ones; the method was immunoSEQ multiplex PCR. Here the sample spans about 180,000 clones, 65% to 90% being singletons. Sequenced input: peripheral blood. The receptors come from a human donor in a cohort sampled during active COVID-19. The CDR3 runs from the conserved cysteine through the conserved F or W. Fields, in order: clone size, J gene, V gene, D gene, CDR3 protein, CDR3 DNA. A D gene is named only where the DNA matches it firmly. Expanded clones get a size class; other rows say once, few or many, or leave the size out.

>-|TRBJ2-7|TRBV4-1|-
CASSPEGGSSYEQYF
TGCGCCAGCAGCCCGGAGGGGGGGAGCTCCTACGAGCAGTACTTC
>few|TRBJ1-4|TRBV28|-
CASSLPEANEKLFF
TGTGCCAGCAGTTTACCGGAGGCTAATGAAAAACTGTTTTTT
>-|TRBJ2-3|TRBV18|-
CASSPTDSYTQYF
TGTGCCAGCTCACCAACGGACAGCTATACGCAGTATTTT
>-|TRBJ2-3|TRBV7-2|TRBD2
CASSWLAGGTDTQYF
TGTGCCAGCAGCTGGCTAGCGGGAGGCACAGATACGCAGTATTTT
>-|TRBJ2-7|TRBV25-1|-
CASSDGGGRYF
TGTGCCAGCAGTGATGGGGGAGGACGGTACTTC
>-|TRBJ2-3|TRBV4-1|TRBD2
CASSQGGAGGPVTDTQYF
TGCGCCAGCAGCCAAGGAGGCGCGGGAGGGCCGGTGACAGATACGCAGTATTTT
>once|TRBJ2-5|TRBV10-3|TRBD2
CAIRSGGETQYF
TGTGCCATCAGGAGCGGGGGGGAGACCCAGTACTTC
>-|TRBJ2-7|TRBV6-2/TRBV6-3|TRBD2
CASSFPSGGSSEQYF
TGTGCCAGCAGTTTCCCCTCCGGGGGGTCATCCGAGCAGTACTTC
>-|TRBJ2-2|TRBV18|-
CASSPSLPGLTPTGELFF
TGTGCCAGCTCACCTTCCTTACCAGGGTTAACCCCAACCGGGGAGCTGTTTTTT
>-|TRBJ2-5|TRBV7-3|-
CASSLRQGETQYF
TGTGCCAGCAGCTTACGGCAGGGAGAGACCCAGTACTTC
>-|TRBJ2-7|TRBV6-4|TRBD1
CARQGQGAGGQYF
TGTGCCAGGCAGGGACAGGGGGCCGGTGGGCAGTACTTC
>-|TRBJ2-7|TRBV28|TRBD2
CASTFSGTSGYEQYF
TGTGCCAGCACTTTCTCCGGGACTAGCGGCTACGAGCAGTACTTC
>-|TRBJ1-2|TRBV4-3|-
CASSQDRGNYGYTF
TGCGCCAGCAGCCAAGATCGGGGAAACTATGGCTACACCTTC
>-|TRBJ1-5|TRBV27|TRBD1
CASSWAGGGQPQHF
TGTGCCAGCAGTTGGGCAGGGGGCGGACAGCCCCAGCATTTT
>-|TRBJ2-7|TRBV18|TRBD2
CASSPGGLAGVVGEQYF
TGTGCCAGCTCACCCGGAGGACTAGCGGGAGTAGTTGGCGAGCAGTACTTC
>-|TRBJ2-5|TRBV28|TRBD1
CASSPGTVGETQYF
TGTGCCAGCAGTCCCGGGACAGTTGGGGAGACCCAGTACTTC
>-|TRBJ2-7|TRBV27|TRBD2
CASSLGTSGNYEQYF
TGTGCCAGCAGTCTCGGGACTAGCGGGAACTACGAGCAGTACTTC
>-|TRBJ2-7|TRBV4-3|TRBD2
CASSQDLGLAGSYEQYF
TGCGCCAGCAGCCAAGATCTGGGACTAGCGGGGTCCTACGAGCAGTACTTC
>-|TRBJ1-2|TRBV27|-
CASSFAGLRGYTF
TGTGCCAGCAGTTTTGCAGGGCTGAGGGGCTACACCTTC
>-|TRBJ2-1|TRBV7-2|TRBD2
CASSAAGGQYNEQFF
TGTGCCAGCAGCGCAGCGGGGGGGCAATACAATGAGCAGTTCTTC
>few|TRBJ2-7|TRBV6-5|-
CASSYSLARDEQYF
TGTGCCAGCAGTTACTCCCTAGCGAGAGACGAGCAGTACTTC
>once|TRBJ2-3|TRBV5-4|TRBD2
CASSRDYQDTQYF
TGTGCCAGCAGCCGGGACTATCAAGATACGCAGTATTTT
>few|TRBJ2-7|TRBV18|-
CASSPLGRENEQYF
TGTGCCAGCTCCCCTTTAGGCAGGGAAAACGAGCAGTACTTC
>few|TRBJ1-5|TRBV5-1|-
CASSLEQNQPQHF
TGCGCCAGCAGCTTGGAACAGAATCAGCCCCAGCATTTT
>-|TRBJ1-1|TRBV28|-
CASSLTRPPSAFF
TGTGCCAGCAGTTTAACCAGGCCGCCGAGCGCTTTCTTT
>few|TRBJ1-2|TRBV9|-
CASSVGQDYGYTF
TGTGCCAGCAGCGTAGGGCAGGACTATGGCTACACCTTC
>-|TRBJ1-2|TRBV6-5|TRBD1
CASSYSTGGYGYTF
TGTGCCAGCAGTTATTCCACAGGGGGCTATGGCTACACCTTC
>-|TRBJ1-5|TRBV28|TRBD1
CASSLMGQTRNQPQHF
TGTGCCAGCAGTTTGATGGGACAGACGAGGAATCAGCCCCAGCATTTT
>-|TRBJ2-5|TRBV24-1|-
CATSDSPGRTAGLTQYF
TGTGCCACCAGTGATTCCCCGGGAAGGACGGCCGGCCTGACCCAGTACTTC
>-|TRBJ2-7|TRBV25-1|TRBD2
CASSDGTSGRLEQYF
TGTGCCAGCAGTGACGGGACTAGCGGGAGGCTTGAGCAGTACTTC
>-|TRBJ2-3|TRBV29-1|TRBD1
CSGLDRATTDTQYF
TGCAGCGGACTTGACAGGGCCACCACAGATACGCAGTATTTT
>-|TRBJ2-3|TRBV28|TRBD1
CASSLYRGESADTQYF
TGTGCCAGCAGCCTTTACAGGGGGGAATCGGCAGATACGCAGTATTTT
>-|TRBJ2-1|TRBV5-1|TRBD2
CARSLGGSPSGGDEQFF
TGCGCCCGCAGCTTGGGGGGGAGCCCTAGCGGGGGTGATGAGCAGTTCTTC
>-|TRBJ2-4|TRBV7-2|TRBD2
CASSLGVSRGGDIQYF
TGTGCCAGCAGCTTAGGGGTTTCGCGGGGGGGCGACATTCAGTACTTC
>-|TRBJ1-1|TRBV6-5|-
CASNKLGGVAEAFF
TGTGCCAGCAATAAACTTGGGGGGGTTGCTGAAGCTTTCTTT
>-|TRBJ2-7|TRBV10-2|TRBD1
CASVFDRGFYEQYF
TGCGCCAGCGTCTTTGACAGGGGGTTCTACGAGCAGTACTTC
>few|TRBJ2-7|TRBV14|TRBD2
CASSQDPRSGRSSYEQYF
TGTGCCAGCAGCCAAGATCCCCGTAGCGGGAGGAGCTCCTACGAGCAGTACTTC
>-|TRBJ2-7|TRBV5-1|-
CASSPGQFYEQYF
TGCGCCAGCAGCCCCGGACAGTTCTACGAGCAGTACTTC
>-|TRBJ1-4|TRBV9|-
CASSVARGATNEKLFF
TGTGCCAGCAGCGTAGCCAGGGGTGCAACTAATGAAAAACTGTTTTTT
>-|TRBJ2-2|TRBV18|-
CASSPWNTGGASTGELFF
TGTGCCAGCTCACCATGGAATACAGGTGGCGCGAGTACCGGGGAGCTGTTTTTT
>-|TRBJ2-7|TRBV4-2|TRBD2
CASSLAGGPPGQYF
TGTGCCAGCAGCCTAGCGGGAGGGCCCCCAGGGCAGTACTTC
>-|TRBJ2-7|TRBV6-5|TRBD2
CASNSGGTSYEQYF
TGTGCCAGCAATAGCGGGGGCACGTCCTACGAGCAGTACTTC
>-|TRBJ2-7|TRBV11-2|TRBD1
CASSLEGQAGQYF
TGTGCCAGCAGCTTGGAAGGACAGGCTGGGCAGTACTTC
>-|TRBJ2-6|TRBV14|-
CASSQDSGRAGANVLTF
TGTGCCAGCAGCCAAGACTCCGGCAGGGCTGGGGCCAACGTCCTGACTTTC
>few|TRBJ1-6|TRBV27|-
CASSSDGGRVDNSPLHF
TGTGCCAGCAGTTCTGATGGGGGGAGGGTGGATAATTCACCCCTCCACTTT
>-|TRBJ2-7|TRBV27|TRBD2
CASSWTSGSYEQYF
TGTGCCAGCAGTTGGACTAGCGGGAGCTACGAGCAGTACTTC
>-|TRBJ1-4|TRBV6-2/TRBV6-3|TRBD1
CASSGDRRTTNEKLFF
TGTGCCAGCAGTGGGGACAGGCGCACAACTAATGAAAAACTGTTTTTT
>-|TRBJ1-1|TRBV7-9|-
CASSPLVGGTEAFF
TGTGCCAGCAGCCCTTTGGTGGGGGGCACTGAAGCTTTCTTT
>-|TRBJ2-7|TRBV6-1|TRBD1
CASSASPGTGAYEQYF
TGTGCCAGCAGTGCCTCCCCCGGGACAGGGGCCTACGAGCAGTACTTC
>-|TRBJ1-2|TRBV28|-
CASSFLETNYGYTF
TGTGCCAGCAGTTTCCTGGAGACTAACTATGGCTACACCTTC
>-|TRBJ2-7|TRBV29-1|TRBD2
CSVVSGASYEQYF
TGCAGCGTCGTCAGCGGGGCCTCCTACGAGCAGTACTTC
>-|TRBJ2-7|TRBV10-1|TRBD2
CASSESGAYEQYF
TGCGCCAGCAGTGAGAGCGGGGCCTACGAGCAGTACTTC
>-|TRBJ1-3|TRBV6-5|-
CASTFSSGNTIYF
TGTGCCAGCACGTTCAGCTCTGGAAACACCATATATTTT
>-|TRBJ2-1|TRBV6-6|-
CASSPISTSGQFF
TGTGCCAGCAGTCCAATTTCGACTAGTGGGCAGTTCTTC
>-|TRBJ2-3|TRBV6-5|TRBD2
CASSYSPSGGTDTQYF
TGTGCCAGCAGTTACTCGCCTAGCGGGGGCACAGATACGCAGTATTTT